The 12 T cell receptor beta chains below all came from one sample that was sequenced in a study of OX40 agonist ivuxolimab in advanced cancers. The method was immunoSEQ multiplex PCR; TCRdb's version includes in-frame clones alone and lacks a portion of them. The sample carries more than 65,000 clones, about 88% recorded once. Sequencing used CD4+ or CD8+ T cells sorted from blood, obtained in a trial of the OX40 agonist ivuxolimab. These TCRs come from an adult with an advanced solid tumor such as melanoma, head and neck, liver or kidney cancer.

There are a few counts of this clone. The CDR3 loop is CASRPRGGSGEQYF. Here the CDR3 DNA reads TGTGCCAGCAGACCTCGCGGGGGGTCTGGGGAGCAGTACTTC. V gene TRBV11-3 combines with J gene TRBJ2-7; 8 positions agree with TRBD2. The germline V gene has CDR1 SGHNT and CDR2 YENEEA. The CDR3 is made up of 14 amino acids. Trimming removed 6 bases from V and 7 bases from J; junction bases left unmatched: 11.

This chain connects TRBV5-1 to TRBJ1-4, with 8 bases identical to TRBD1. The CDR3 is 14 residues long. V trimming: 4 bases; J trimming: 2 bases; junction bases outside the gene matches: 1. Germline loops: CDR1 SGHRS, CDR2 YFSETQ. The CDR3: CASSPGGTNEKLFF. The DNA of the CDR3 is TGCGCCAGCAGCCCAGGGGGCACTAATGAAAAACTGTTTTTT.

The V gene is TRBV18, the J gene TRBJ2-1; TRBD2 might be the D (7 bases). The CDR3 extends over 16 amino acids. The germline CDR1 and CDR2 sequences are KGHSH and LQKENI. The ends were cut back, 3 bases at V and 5 bases at J, with 17 bases in the middle. CDR3 sequence (DNA): TGTGCCAGCTCACCCCCGGGGGGCGCGTACGACAATGAGCAGTTCTTC. This encodes CASSPPGGAYDNEQFF.

J is TRBJ1-5 and V is TRBV7-2; 9 nucleotides align to TRBD1. CDR3 length: 18 amino acids. Germline CDR1 is SGHTA and CDR2 is FQGNSA. Trimming at V came to 1 base and at J to 0 bases, leaving 7 bases not matched to a gene. The chain's CDR3 is CASSLVNDRGYSNQPQHF. The CDR3 DNA reads TGTGCCAGCAGCTTAGTTAACGACAGGGGGTATAGCAATCAGCCCCAGCATTTT.

The rearrangement links TRBV25-1 to TRBJ1-2; D not resolved. Germline V gives CDR1 MGHDK, CDR2 SYGVNS. Trimming took 2 bases from V and 8 from J, leaving 12 bases between them. There are 13 residues in the CDR3. The DNA for the CDR3 is TGTGCCAGCAGTGAACGGGGAGGTGGGGGCTACACCTTC. It translates to CASSERGGGGYTF.

The chain employs TRBV21-1 and TRBJ1-3. TRBV21-1 is classified as a pseudogene. The CDR3 is 17 residues long. Here the CDR3 reads CASSKNRWGLAGNTIYF. The CDR3 region has the DNA TGTGCCAGCAGCAAAAACCGCTGGGGTTTAGCTGGAAACACCATATATTTT.

The V call is TRBV27, the J call TRBJ2-7; D is possibly TRBD2 (5 bases). The CDR3 totals 14 residues. Trimming took 5 bases from V and 2 from J, leaving 13 bases between them. CDR1 MNHEY and CDR2 SMNVEV come from the germline V gene (reference sequence). The CDR3 region has the DNA TGTGCCAGCAGTCTTCGGCGGGCTACCTACGAGCAGTACTTC. It translates to CASSLRRATYEQYF.

The rearrangement uses TRBV29-1 and TRBJ2-7; 12 nucleotides match TRBD2. J was trimmed by 2 bases and V by 8 bases; bases with no gene match: 4. The germline V gene encodes CDR1 SQVTM and CDR2 ANQGSEA. The length of the CDR3 is 13 residues. The CDR3 nucleotides are TGCAGCATAACTAGCGGGAGGACCTACGAGCAGTACTTC. This translates into CSITSGRTYEQYF.

This chain uses TRBV9 with TRBJ2-3; D is possibly TRBD2 (5 bases). CDR1 SGDLS and CDR2 YYNGEE come from the germline V gene. V dropped 4 bases and J dropped 1 base, with 13 bases sitting between them. This CDR3 is built from 15 residues. Here the CDR3 reads CASSRLGLGTDTQYF. CDR3 in DNA: TGTGCCAGCAGCCGTCTCGGACTGGGCACAGATACGCAGTATTTT.

The CDR3 spells CASSQQGENGYTF. In DNA, the CDR3 is TGTGCCAGCTCCCAACAGGGAGAGAATGGCTACACCTTC. The chain recombines TRBV18 with TRBJ1-2; the D gene is possibly TRBD1 (6 bases). The CDR3 has 13 amino acids. V lost 6 bases to trimming and J lost 6 bases, with 14 bases between them. Germline loops: CDR1 KGHSH, CDR2 LQKENI.

The CDR3 protein is CASSTGTGDEKLFF. In DNA form, the CDR3 reads TGCGCCAGCAGTACCGGGACAGGGGATGAAAAACTGTTTTTT. V is TRBV5-1 and J is TRBJ1-4; 10 nucleotides line up with TRBD1. V was pared by 5 bases and J by 6 bases, with 4 bases of the junction left unmatched. This CDR3 contains 14 residues. Looked up from germline, CDR1 is SGHRS and CDR2 is YFSETQ. The whole variable domain, remainder taken from reference TRBV5-1 and TRBJ1-4, is KAGVTQTPRYLIKTRGQQVTLSCSPISGHRSVSWYQQTPGQGLQFLFEYFSETQRNKGNFPGRFSGRQFSNSRSEMNVSTLELGDSALYLCASSTGTGDEKLFFGSGTQLSVL.

The genes are TRBV2 and TRBJ2-3; D call uncertain. Germline V gene sequence: CDR1 SNHLY, CDR2 FYNNEI. The CDR3 extends over 14 amino acids. V was pared by 5 bases and J by 2 bases, with 11 bases between. The CDR3 loop reads CASSSYSTTDTQYF. In nucleotides, the CDR3 is TGTGCCAGCAGTTCGTATTCTACCACAGATACGCAGTATTTT.